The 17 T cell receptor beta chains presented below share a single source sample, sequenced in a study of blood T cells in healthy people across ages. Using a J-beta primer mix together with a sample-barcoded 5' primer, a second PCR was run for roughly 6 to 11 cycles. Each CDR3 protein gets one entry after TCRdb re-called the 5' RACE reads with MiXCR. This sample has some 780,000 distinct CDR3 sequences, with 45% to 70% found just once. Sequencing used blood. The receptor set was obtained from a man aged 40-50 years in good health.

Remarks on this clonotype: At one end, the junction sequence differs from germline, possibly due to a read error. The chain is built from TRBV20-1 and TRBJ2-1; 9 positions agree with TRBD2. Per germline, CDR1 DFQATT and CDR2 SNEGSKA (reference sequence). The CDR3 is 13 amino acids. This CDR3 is CSAGETSGYEQFF. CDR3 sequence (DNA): TGCAGTGCTGGAGAGACTAGCGGTTATGAGCAGTTCTTC.

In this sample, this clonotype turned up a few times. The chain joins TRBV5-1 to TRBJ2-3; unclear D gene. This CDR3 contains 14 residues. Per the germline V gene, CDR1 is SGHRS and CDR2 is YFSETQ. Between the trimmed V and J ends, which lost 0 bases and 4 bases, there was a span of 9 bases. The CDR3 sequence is CASSLAGFPDTQYF. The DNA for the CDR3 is TGCGCCAGCAGCTTGGCCGGATTCCCAGATACGCAGTATTTT.

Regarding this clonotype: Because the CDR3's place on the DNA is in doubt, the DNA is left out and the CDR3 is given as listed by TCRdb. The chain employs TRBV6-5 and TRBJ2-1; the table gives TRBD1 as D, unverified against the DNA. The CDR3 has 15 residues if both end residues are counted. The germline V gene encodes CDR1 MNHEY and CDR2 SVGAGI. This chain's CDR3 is CASSSSGQGWNEQFF.

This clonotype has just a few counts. As DNA, the CDR3 is TGTGCCAGCAGCCTAGCGGGAGGGATTTACAATGAGCAGTTCTTC. Translating it yields CASSLAGGIYNEQFF. The V call is TRBV7-3, the J call TRBJ2-1; 12 nucleotides line up with TRBD2. Per germline, CDR1 SGHTA and CDR2 FQGTGA. V dropped 5 bases and J dropped 4; count of bases not matched to a gene: 3. The CDR3 runs 15 residues. The entire variable domain, with the rest obtained from reference TRBV7-3 and TRBJ2-1, is as follows: GAGVSQTPSNKVTEKGKYVELRCDPISGHTALYWYRQSLGQGPEFLIYFQGTGAADDSGLPNDRFFAVRPEGSVSTLKIQRTERGDSAVYLCASSLAGGIYNEQFFGPGTRLTVL.

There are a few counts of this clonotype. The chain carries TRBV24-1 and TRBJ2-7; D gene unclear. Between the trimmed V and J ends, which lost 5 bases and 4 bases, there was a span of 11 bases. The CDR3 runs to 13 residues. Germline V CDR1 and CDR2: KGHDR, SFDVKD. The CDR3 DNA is TGTGCCACCAGTGGAAAGGAACTTTACGAGCAGTACTTC. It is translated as CATSGKELYEQYF.

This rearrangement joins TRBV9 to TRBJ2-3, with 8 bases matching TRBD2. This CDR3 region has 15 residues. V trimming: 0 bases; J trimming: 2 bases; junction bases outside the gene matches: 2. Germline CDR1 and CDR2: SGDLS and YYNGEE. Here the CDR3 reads CASSVEAGATDTQYF. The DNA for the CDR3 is TGTGCCAGCAGCGTAGAAGCGGGGGCCACAGATACGCAGTATTTT.

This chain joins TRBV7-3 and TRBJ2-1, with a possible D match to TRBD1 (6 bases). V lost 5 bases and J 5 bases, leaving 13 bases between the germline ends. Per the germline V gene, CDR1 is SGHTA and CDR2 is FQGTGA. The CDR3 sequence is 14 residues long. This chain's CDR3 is CASSKQGRDNEQFF. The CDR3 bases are TGTGCCAGCAGCAAACAGGGAAGGGACAATGAGCAGTTCTTC.

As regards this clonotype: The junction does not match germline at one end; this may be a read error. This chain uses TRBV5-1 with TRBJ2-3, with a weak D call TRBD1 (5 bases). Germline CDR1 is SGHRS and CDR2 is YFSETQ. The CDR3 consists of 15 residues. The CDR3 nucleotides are TGCGTCAGCAGCCTTACGACAGCTAGCACAGATACGCAGTATTTT. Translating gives CVSSLTTASTDTQYF.

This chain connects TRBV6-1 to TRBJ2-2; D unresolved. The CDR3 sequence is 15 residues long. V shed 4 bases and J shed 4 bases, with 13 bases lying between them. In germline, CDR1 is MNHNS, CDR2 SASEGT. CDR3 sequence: CASSVGRSFTGELFF. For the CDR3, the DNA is TGTGCCAGCAGTGTAGGGCGATCCTTCACCGGGGAGCTGTTTTTT.

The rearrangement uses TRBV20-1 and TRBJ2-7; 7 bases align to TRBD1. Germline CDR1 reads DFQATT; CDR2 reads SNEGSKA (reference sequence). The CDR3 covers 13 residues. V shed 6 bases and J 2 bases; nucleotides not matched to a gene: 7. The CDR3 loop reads CSASRDSPYEQYF. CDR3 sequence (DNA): TGCAGTGCGAGCCGGGACAGTCCCTACGAGCAGTACTTC.

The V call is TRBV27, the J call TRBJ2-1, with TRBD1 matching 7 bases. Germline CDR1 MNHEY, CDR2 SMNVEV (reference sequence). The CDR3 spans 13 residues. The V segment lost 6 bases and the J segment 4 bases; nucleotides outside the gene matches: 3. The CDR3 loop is CASRMGQYNEQFF. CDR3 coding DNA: TGTGCCAGCAGGATGGGACAGTACAATGAGCAGTTCTTC.

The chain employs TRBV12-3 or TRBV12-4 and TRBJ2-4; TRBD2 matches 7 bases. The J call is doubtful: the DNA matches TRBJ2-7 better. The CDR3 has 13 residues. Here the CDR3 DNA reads TGTGCCAGCAGTTTAGGGCTAGCGGCCGAGCAGTACTTC. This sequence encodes CASSLGLAAEQYF.

The CDR3, as DNA: TGTGCCAGCGGGACAGGAGATAATCAGCCCCAGCATTTT. The encoded protein is CASGTGDNQPQHF. The V call is TRBV10-3, the J call TRBJ1-5; TRBD1 agrees at 8 bases. Germline V gene sequence: CDR1 ENHRY, CDR2 SYGVKD. Germline trimming cut 10 bases from V and 4 bases from J; bases unmatched to any gene: 6. The CDR3 sequence is 13 residues long.

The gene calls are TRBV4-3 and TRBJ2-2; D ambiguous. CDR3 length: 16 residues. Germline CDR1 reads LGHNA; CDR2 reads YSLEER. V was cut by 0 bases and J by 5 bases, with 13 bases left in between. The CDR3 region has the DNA TGCGCCAGCAGCCAAGAACCAGACAAAAGGACCGGGGAGCTGTTTTTT. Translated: CASSQEPDKRTGELFF.

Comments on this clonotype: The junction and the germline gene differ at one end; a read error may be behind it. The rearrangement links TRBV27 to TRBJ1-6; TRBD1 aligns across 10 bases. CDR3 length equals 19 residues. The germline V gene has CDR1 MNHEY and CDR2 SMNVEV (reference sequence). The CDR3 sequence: CASSLSGSDRGLASSPLHF. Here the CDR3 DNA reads TGTGCCAGCAGTTTATCCGGGTCCGACAGGGGGCTTGCCAGTTCACCCCTCCATTTT.

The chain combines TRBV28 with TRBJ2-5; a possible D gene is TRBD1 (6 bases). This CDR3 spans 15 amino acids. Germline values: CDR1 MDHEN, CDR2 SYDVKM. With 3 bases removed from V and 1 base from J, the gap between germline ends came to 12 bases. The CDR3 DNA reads TGTGCCAGCAGTTTCTTGGGGGCGCGCCAAGAGACCCAGTACTTC. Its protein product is CASSFLGARQETQYF.

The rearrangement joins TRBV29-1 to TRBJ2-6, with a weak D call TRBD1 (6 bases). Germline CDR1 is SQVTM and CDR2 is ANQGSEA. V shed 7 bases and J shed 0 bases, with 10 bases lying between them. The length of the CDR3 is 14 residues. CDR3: CSGLDSSGANVLTF. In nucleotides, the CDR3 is TGCAGCGGCCTGGACAGCTCTGGGGCCAACGTCCTGACTTTC.